This passage covers 29 T cell receptor beta chains from one sample sequenced in a study of blood T cell repertoires in COVID-19. TCRdb's copy holds only in-frame clones and misses some; the assay was immunoSEQ multiplex PCR. The table shows roughly 380,000 clones, with about 89% occurring only once. The specimen sequenced was PBMCs or T cells enriched from blood (not recorded which). The receptors derive from a man younger than 40 who had recovered from COVID-19.

The rearrangement links TRBV18 to TRBJ1-3, with 9 nucleotides matching TRBD1. The V gene's germline CDR1 is KGHSH and CDR2 LQKENI. The CDR3 runs 16 residues. V lost 4 bases, J lost 2 bases, and 6 bases stayed unmatched. CDR3 sequence reads: CASSQPGQGTGNTIYF. The CDR3 DNA reads as TGTGCCAGCTCACAGCCGGGACAGGGAACTGGAAACACCATATATTTT. The complete variable domain, with remaining parts taken from reference TRBV18 and TRBJ1-3, reads NAGVMQNPRHLVRRRGQEARLRCSPMKGHSHVYWYRQLPEEGLKFMVYLQKENIIDESGMPKERFSAEFPKEGPSILRIQQVVRGDSAAYFCASSQPGQGTGNTIYFGEGSWLTVV.

J is TRBJ2-1 and V is TRBV7-9; TRBD1 agrees at 8 bases. The CDR3 has 17 amino acids. CDR1 SEHNR and CDR2 FQNEAQ come from the germline V gene (reference sequence). V shed 5 bases, J shed 1 base, and the junction held 10 bases outside the gene matches. The CDR3 region has the DNA TGTGCCAGCAGCCCTAGTGGGACAGGACGGTCCTACAATGAGCAGTTCTTC. This gives the protein CASSPSGTGRSYNEQFF.

This chain uses TRBV6-2 or TRBV6-3 with TRBJ2-7, with D possibly TRBD1 on 6 matching bases. V lost 3 bases, J lost 3 bases, and 15 bases lay in between. The CDR3 consists of 15 residues. The germline V gene has CDR1 MNHEY and CDR2 SVGEGT. This chain's CDR3 is CASSYQQGAFYEQYF. The CDR3 DNA reads TGTGCCAGCAGTTATCAACAGGGAGCCTTCTACGAGCAGTACTTC.

This clone was detected only once. This chain uses TRBV7-6 with TRBJ2-1, with TRBD1 matching over 9 bases. There are 15 residues in the CDR3. CDR1 is SGHVS and CDR2 is FNYEAQ in the germline V gene. V lost 5 bases and J lost 8; bases outside the gene matches: 10. This CDR3 reads CASSQTGQGWDEQFF. The CDR3 nucleotides are TGTGCCAGCAGCCAGACGGGACAGGGATGGGATGAGCAGTTCTTC. Variable domain in full (rest from reference TRBV7-6 and TRBJ2-1): GAGVSQSPRYKVTKRGQDVALRCDPISGHVSLYWYRQALGQGPEFLTYFNYEAQQDKSGLPNDRFSAERPEGSISTLTIQRTEQRDSAMYRCASSQTGQGWDEQFFGPGTRLTVL.

The rearrangement joins TRBV5-1 to TRBJ1-5; D perhaps matches TRBD1 (6 bases). V dropped 5 bases and J dropped 7 bases, with 16 bases sitting between them. The CDR3 is 14 amino acids. CDR1 is SGHRS and CDR2 is YFSETQ in the germline V gene. CDR3 bases: TGCGCCAGCAGTCCCCAGGGGTCGGGGCAGCCCCAGCATTTT. Protein product: CASSPQGSGQPQHF.

CDR3 region: CAWSMSSGNTIYF. The CDR3 DNA reads TGTGCCTGGAGTATGAGCTCTGGAAACACCATATATTTT. The chain links TRBV30 to TRBJ1-3, with no clear D. Per germline, CDR1 GTSNPN and CDR2 SVGIG (reference sequence). This CDR3 has 13 amino acids. The V gene lost 2 bases and the J gene lost 0 bases, with 5 bases spanning the gap. Full variable domain (rest looked up from reference TRBV30 and TRBJ1-3): SQTIHQWPATLVQPVGSPLSLECTVEGTSNPNLYWYRQAAGRGLQLLFYSVGIGQISSEVPQNLSASRPQDRQFILSSKKLLLSDSGFYLCAWSMSSGNTIYFGEGSWLTVV.

The chain has TRBV9 and TRBJ1-2, with 7 bases fitting TRBD1. The CDR3 runs to 17 residues. Germline loops: CDR1 SGDLS, CDR2 YYNGEE. J lost 1 base, V lost 1 base, and 10 bases had no gene match. The CDR3, as DNA: TGTGCCAGCAGCGTAACAGGGGCCCCGGTGTTTAACTATGGCTACACCTTC. It yields the protein CASSVTGAPVFNYGYTF.

The chain joins TRBV18 to TRBJ2-1; TRBD2 matches 8 bases. CDR1 is KGHSH and CDR2 is LQKENI in the germline V gene. CDR3 length equals 15 residues. Trimming took 0 bases from V and 7 from J; bases not matched to a gene: 5. CDR3 sequence reads: CASSPPTGGKNEQFF. The CDR3 DNA is TGTGCCAGCTCACCACCGACGGGGGGGAAGAATGAGCAGTTCTTC.

The chain has TRBV12-5 and TRBJ2-2, with 10 bases aligning to TRBD1. This CDR3 is built from 15 residues. The germline gives CDR1 LGHNT, CDR2 FRNRAP. The V segment lost 10 bases and the J segment 0 bases; nucleotides outside the gene matches: 5. The DNA of the CDR3 is TGTGCTATGCTCGGGACAGGGGCGAACACCGGGGAGCTGTTTTTT. Amino acid sequence: CAMLGTGANTGELFF.

V usage is TRBV5-1 and J usage is TRBJ2-5; tentatively, D is TRBD1 (6 bases). This CDR3 is built from 14 residues. V was trimmed by 4 bases and J by 2 bases, leaving 12 bases between them. CDR1 is SGHRS and CDR2 is YFSETQ in the germline V gene. The CDR3 spells CASSAARGQETQYF. For the CDR3, the DNA is TGCGCCAGCAGCGCTGCTAGGGGGCAAGAGACCCAGTACTTC.

The chain recombines TRBV6-5 with TRBJ1-2; 8 bases are a match to TRBD1. The CDR3 length is 15 residues. The germline gives CDR1 MNHEY, CDR2 SVGAGI. V lost 6 bases, J lost 1 base, and 7 bases stayed unmatched. CDR3 in DNA: TGTGCCAGCAGGGAGGACAGGGCGGGTAACTATGGCTACACCTTC. Its translation is CASREDRAGNYGYTF.

This clone was recorded a few times. The chain recombines TRBV25-1 with TRBJ2-1, with 8 positions matching TRBD2. Germline V CDR1 and CDR2: MGHDK, SYGVNS. The CDR3 has 14 residues. J was trimmed by 7 bases and V by 2 bases; bases with no gene match: 4. In DNA form, the CDR3 reads TGTGCCAGCAGTGAAACGGGGGGGCGGAATGAGCAGTTCTTC. Residues: CASSETGGRNEQFF.

V gene TRBV5-1 combines with J gene TRBJ1-6; D may be TRBD1 (6 bases). The germline gives CDR1 SGHRS, CDR2 YFSETQ. There are 14 residues in the CDR3. V was shortened by 3 bases and J by 10 bases, with 14 bases between the two germline ends. The CDR3 sequence is CASSSNLQGSPLHF. The CDR3 DNA sequence: TGCGCCAGCAGCTCGAATTTACAGGGATCACCCCTCCACTTT.

Turning to this clone: Other DNA variants within this sample encode the same CDR3. The chain links TRBV6-1 to TRBJ1-5; 7 nucleotides agree with TRBD1. The CDR3 consists of 15 residues. Looked up from germline, CDR1 is MNHNS and CDR2 is SASEGT. Losses at the gene ends were 2 bases for V and 4 bases for J; bases not matched to a gene: 5. CDR3 bases: TGTGCCAGCAGTGAATCCCCAGGGGGAAATCAGCCCCAGCATTTT. Translation gives CASSESPGGNQPQHF.

The rearrangement joins TRBV5-8 to TRBJ1-5, with no clear D. The CDR3 extends over 13 amino acids. The germline V and J ends were trimmed by 4 bases and 6 bases, with 11 bases remaining between them. Germline CDR1 and CDR2: SGHTS and YDEGEE. The CDR3 coding sequence is TGTGCCAGCAGCCCCCGGGGTGGTCAGCCCCAGCATTTT. Its translation: CASSPRGGQPQHF.

The CDR3 loop is CASSDTGYEKLFF. CDR3 bases: TGTGCCAGCAGTGACACAGGGTATGAAAAACTGTTTTTT. The chain couples TRBV25-1 to TRBJ1-4; weak D call: TRBD1 (6 bases). The CDR3 sequence is 13 residues long. Germline V gives CDR1 MGHDK, CDR2 SYGVNS. V lost 3 bases and J 6 bases, leaving 8 bases between the germline ends. Using reference TRBV25-1 and TRBJ1-4 for the parts outside the CDR3, the full variable domain is EADIYQTPRYLVIGTGKKITLECSQTMGHDKMYWYQQDPGMELHLIHYSYGVNSTEKGDLSSESTVSRIRTEHFPLTLESARPSHTSQYLCASSDTGYEKLFFGSGTQLSVL.

The chain recombines TRBV7-9 with TRBJ2-5, with TRBD1 as a possible D gene (7 bases). Trimming pared 6 bases from V and 4 bases from J, leaving 15 bases between. The CDR3 spans 14 residues. The germline gives CDR1 SEHNR, CDR2 FQNEAQ (reference sequence). CDR3 loop: CASRNPGGPETQYF. DNA of the CDR3: TGTGCCAGCAGGAACCCAGGGGGGCCAGAGACCCAGTACTTC. Using reference TRBV7-9 and TRBJ2-5 for the parts outside the CDR3, the full variable domain is DTGVSQNPRHKITKRGQNVTFRCDPISEHNRLYWYRQTLGQGPEFLTYFQNEAQLEKSRLLSDRFSAERPKGSFSTLEIQRTEQGDSAMYLCASRNPGGPETQYFGPGTRLLVL.

The chain combines TRBV5-1 with TRBJ2-7; possible D gene TRBD2, 5 bases. The CDR3 is 15 amino acids. The V end lost 3 bases, the J end lost 7 bases, and 20 bases lay between the germline ends. Germline CDR1 and CDR2: SGHRS and YFSETQ. CDR3 sequence: CASSYSMSGRGEQYF. The DNA of the CDR3 is TGCGCCAGCAGCTACTCTATGAGCGGACGAGGAGAGCAGTACTTC.

This clone was picked up one time. The rearrangement uses TRBV5-1 and TRBJ2-2; 9 nucleotides line up with TRBD1. Germline CDR1 and CDR2: SGHRS and YFSETQ. CDR3 length: 18 residues. V lost 4 bases, J lost 4 bases, and 14 bases stayed unmatched. This chain's CDR3 is CASSVGLGTGSATGELFF. Here the CDR3 DNA reads TGCGCCAGCAGCGTAGGCTTAGGGACAGGGTCGGCCACCGGGGAGCTGTTTTTT.

This sequence joins TRBV6-5 and TRBJ2-2; TRBD2 is a possible D gene (5 bases). Trimming pared 6 bases from V and 6 bases from J, leaving 8 bases between. This CDR3 region has 12 residues. Per germline, CDR1 MNHEY and CDR2 SVGAGI. CDR3 residues: CASSWGAGELFF. As DNA, the CDR3 is TGTGCCAGCAGCTGGGGAGCCGGGGAGCTGTTTTTT.

CDR3 nucleotide sequence: TGTGCCAGCTCACCACCGAACAGACCCAATGAAAAACTGTTTTTT. Translated, it gives CASSPPNRPNEKLFF. This chain links TRBV18 with TRBJ1-4; no clear D. Per the germline V gene, CDR1 is KGHSH and CDR2 is LQKENI. V shed 0 bases and J shed 5 bases, with 10 bases lying between them. CDR3 length equals 15 residues.

The V gene is TRBV6-1, the J gene TRBJ1-5, with no clear D. Trimming cost V 0 bases and J 9 bases, with 12 bases left between them. The V gene's germline CDR1 is MNHNS and CDR2 SASEGT. This CDR3 has 14 amino acids. The CDR3 DNA is TGTGCCAGCAGTGAAGCGGGCGGGTCGAGGCCCCAGCATTTT. It encodes CASSEAGGSRPQHF.

This clone was seen a single time. The chain has TRBV3-1 (or the pseudogene TRBV3-2) and TRBJ1-1, with 7 bases identical to TRBD1. The CDR3 runs 12 residues. Germline V gene sequence: CDR1 LGHDT, CDR2 YNNKEL (reference sequence). V shed 5 bases, J shed 7 bases, and the junction held 4 bases outside the gene matches. CDR3 sequence reads: CASSVGQVEAFF. In DNA, the CDR3 is TGTGCCAGCAGCGTCGGACAGGTTGAAGCTTTCTTT.

V gene TRBV30 combines with J gene TRBJ1-1; D call uncertain. The germline V and J ends were trimmed by 2 bases and 0 bases, with 7 bases remaining between them. CDR1 is GTSNPN and CDR2 is SVGIG in the germline V gene (reference sequence). CDR3 length: 13 amino acids. CDR3 loop: CAWSRQMNTEAFF. The CDR3 nucleotides are TGTGCCTGGAGTCGACAAATGAACACTGAAGCTTTCTTT. Full variable domain (outside the CDR3, taken from reference TRBV30 and TRBJ1-1): SQTIHQWPATLVQPVGSPLSLECTVEGTSNPNLYWYRQAAGRGLQLLFYSVGIGQISSEVPQNLSASRPQDRQFILSSKKLLLSDSGFYLCAWSRQMNTEAFFGQGTRLTVV.

The chain joins TRBV6-5 to TRBJ1-5; possibly TRBD1 for D (6 bases). V was clipped by 9 bases and J by 4 bases, with 16 bases between them. The length of the CDR3 is 14 residues. Germline CDR1 is MNHEY and CDR2 is SVGAGI. The CDR3 region is CASMLGGPNQPQHF. CDR3 nucleotide sequence: TGTGCCAGTATGTTAGGGGGTCCAAATCAGCCCCAGCATTTT.

The V gene is TRBV3-1 (or the pseudogene TRBV3-2), the J gene TRBJ2-1; no firm D call. This CDR3 spans 13 amino acids. V dropped 3 bases and J dropped 3 bases, with 6 bases sitting between them. Germline V CDR1 and CDR2: LGHDT, YNNKEL (reference sequence). The CDR3 sequence: CASSHEFYNEQFF. For the CDR3, the DNA is TGTGCCAGCAGCCATGAGTTCTACAATGAGCAGTTCTTC.

A few counts support this clone. The rearrangement links TRBV7-2 to TRBJ1-1; D is unclear. The CDR3 is 13 amino acids. Germline CDR1 is SGHTA and CDR2 is FQGNSA. Trimming removed 4 bases at V and 6 bases at J, with 12 bases between. In DNA, the CDR3 is TGTGCCAGCAGCTCATCTCTAGATTCTGAAGCTTTCTTT. It encodes CASSSSLDSEAFF.

The V and J genes are TRBV27 and TRBJ2-7, with TRBD1 identical over 8 bases. The trim removed 4 bases at V and 3 bases at J, leaving 5 bases unmatched. The germline V gene encodes CDR1 MNHEY and CDR2 SMNVEV (reference sequence). The CDR3 totals 14 residues. The CDR3, as DNA: TGTGCCAGCAGTTCTCCGGGACAGGTCTACGAGCAGTACTTC. Its protein is CASSSPGQVYEQYF.

This chain connects TRBV19 to TRBJ1-2, with a possible D match to TRBD1 (6 bases). The CDR3 is made up of 13 amino acids. From germline, CDR1 is LNHDA and CDR2 SQIVND (reference sequence). V gave up 5 bases and J gave up 4 bases, with 11 bases separating them. CDR3 sequence: CASSQTGSYGYTF. The CDR3 region has the DNA TGTGCCAGTAGTCAGACAGGCAGCTATGGCTACACCTTC.